Below, 31 T cell receptor beta chains from the same sample are listed, as sequenced in a study of identical twins listed by TCRdb under 2016. Library generation was performed with 5' RACE. The data were produced on an Illumina HiSeq 2000. TCRdb reworked the public reads: Q25 trimming with fastp, MiXCR clone assembly, productive beta chains retained. Rows matching on CDR3 protein sequence are summarized as one entry with the most common DNA and genes. The table for this sample lists 450,000 to 500,000 distinct CDR3 sequences; approximately 15% of them were counted only once. The ten biggest clones cover 0.95% to 1% of the sample. The data also belong to a second study, concerning yellow fever vaccine responses in identical twins.

The sequenced material came from CD4+ T cells sorted from blood. These receptors were collected from a woman in her late teens or twenties in good health.

This clonotype was counted a few times. The rearrangement links TRBV6-1 to TRBJ2-6; 10 bases map to TRBD1. The length of the CDR3 is 17 residues. CDR1 and CDR2 from the germline V gene are MNHNS and SASEGT. V lost 8 bases, J lost 0 bases, and 7 bases stayed unmatched. The CDR3: CASSDRGSSSGANVLTF. CDR3 sequence (DNA): TGTGCCAGCTCGGACAGGGGGAGTTCCTCTGGGGCCAACGTCCTGACTTTC.

The chain links TRBV9 to TRBJ2-5; 14 nucleotides match TRBD2. The CDR3 contains 16 residues. Per the germline V gene, CDR1 is SGDLS and CDR2 is YYNGEE. V shed 3 bases, J shed 4 bases, and the junction held 5 bases outside the gene matches. The CDR3 region is CASSAPGLAGVETQYF. CDR3 nucleotide sequence: TGTGCCAGCAGCGCTCCGGGACTAGCGGGGGTAGAGACCCAGTACTTC.

The DNA for the CDR3 is TGTGCCAGCGCCGCACCAGGGTGGACCTACGAGCAGTACTTC. This gives the protein CASAAPGWTYEQYF. J is TRBJ2-7 and V is TRBV28; D possibly corresponds to TRBD1 (5 bases). This CDR3 is built from 14 residues. Germline CDR1 is MDHEN and CDR2 is SYDVKM. V lost 8 bases, J lost 2 bases, and 16 bases lay in between.

This chain joins TRBV6-6 and TRBJ1-5; D call uncertain. CDR1 and CDR2 (germline): MNHNY, SVGAGI (reference sequence). The V end lost 6 bases, the J end lost 0 bases, and 3 bases lay between the germline ends. This CDR3 comprises 12 residues. Written as DNA, the CDR3 is TGTGCCAGCAGGCATAGCAATCAGCCCCAGCATTTT. It specifies CASRHSNQPQHF.

The chain couples TRBV2 to TRBJ2-7; 7 bases line up with TRBD1. V trimming: 4 bases; J trimming: 6 bases; junction bases outside the gene matches: 9. From germline, CDR1 is SNHLY and CDR2 FYNNEI. The length of the CDR3 is 14 residues. CDR3: CASSAQGPSIEQYF. For the CDR3, the DNA is TGTGCCAGCAGTGCACAGGGGCCATCTATCGAGCAGTACTTC.

This clonotype was detected only a few times. The chain recombines TRBV20-1 with TRBJ2-1; 8 nucleotides match TRBD2. V shed 1 base and J 11 bases; nucleotides not matched to a gene: 13. The CDR3 runs 15 residues. Germline V gives CDR1 DFQATT, CDR2 SNEGSKA (reference sequence). DNA of the CDR3: TGCAGTGCTAGAGCTAGCGGGCCGAAGGATATCAAGCAGTTCTTC. It yields the protein CSARASGPKDIKQFF.

This clonotype was seen just once. V and J are TRBV7-9 and TRBJ2-6; D perhaps matches TRBD2 (5 bases). The CDR3 length is 15 residues. Germline CDR1 and CDR2: SEHNR and FQNEAQ (reference sequence). The V end lost 3 bases, the J end lost 0 bases, and 6 bases lay between the germline ends. The CDR3 region has the DNA TGTGCCAGCAGCTTCGGGGTCTCTGGGGCCAACGTCCTGACTTTC. Amino acids: CASSFGVSGANVLTF.

The V and J genes are TRBV28 and TRBJ1-1; the D gene is possibly TRBD1 (5 bases). The CDR3 runs 11 residues. CDR1 and CDR2 (germline): MDHEN, SYDVKM. The V and J ends lost 7 bases and 8 bases respectively, with 11 bases between them. The CDR3 is CASTDSYEAFF. CDR3 sequence (DNA): TGTGCCAGCACCGACAGTTACGAAGCTTTCTTT.

This clonotype was seen a handful of times. CDR3 DNA sequence: TGTGCCAGCAGCGAGTCCTTCGGGACTAGCGGGGGGGCCCAAGAGACCCAGTACTTC. Its translation: CASSESFGTSGGAQETQYF. V and J are TRBV9 and TRBJ2-5; 16 bases match TRBD2. The ends lost 3 bases at V and 1 base at J; junction bases unmatched: 9. Germline CDR1 reads SGDLS; CDR2 reads YYNGEE. The CDR3 length is 19 residues.

The chain recombines TRBV11-3 with TRBJ2-3; D possibly corresponds to TRBD1 (6 bases). This CDR3 has 14 amino acids. The germline V gene encodes CDR1 SGHNT and CDR2 YENEEA. V lost 5 bases to trimming and J lost 3 bases, with 12 bases between them. The CDR3 coding sequence is TGTGCCAGCAGCATGCGTACAGGGACAGATACGCAGTATTTT. This encodes CASSMRTGTDTQYF.

The chain joins TRBV6-5 to TRBJ1-4; D remains ambiguous. The CDR3 has 17 residues. Germline loops: CDR1 MNHEY, CDR2 SVGAGI. V gave up 2 bases and J gave up 2 bases, with 15 bases separating them. CDR3 DNA: TGTGCCAGCAGTTACCCACCTTGCGGGGTTACTAATGAAAAACTGTTTTTT. Residues: CASSYPPCGVTNEKLFF.

This clonotype was observed a few times. The rearrangement joins TRBV27 to TRBJ2-4, with TRBD2 identical over 11 bases. V trimming: 5 bases; J trimming: 2 bases; junction bases outside the gene matches: 5. CDR1 is MNHEY and CDR2 is SMNVEV in the germline V gene (reference sequence). The length of the CDR3 is 16 residues. As DNA, the CDR3 is TGTGCCAGCAGTCGTAGCGGGGGGGCGTCCAAAAACATTCAGTACTTC. Its translation: CASSRSGGASKNIQYF.

This clonotype has more than one count but fewer than ten. This chain connects TRBV20-1 to TRBJ2-1; D unresolved. CDR3 length equals 14 residues. Per the germline V gene, CDR1 is DFQATT and CDR2 is SNEGSKA (reference sequence). V lost 3 bases to trimming and J lost 6 bases, with 15 bases between them. The CDR3 sequence: CSASGSLNTNEQFF. CDR3 sequence (DNA): TGCAGTGCTAGTGGCAGCCTCAACACCAATGAGCAGTTCTTC.

The rearrangement uses TRBV5-1 and TRBJ2-5; either TRBD1 or TRBD2 may fit D (5 bases each). Germline V gene data show CDR1 as SGHRS and CDR2 as YFSETQ. The CDR3 length is 14 residues. V gave up 1 base and J gave up 2 bases, with 9 bases separating them. DNA of the CDR3: TGCGCCAGCAGCTTGAGTGAGGGGCAAGAGACCCAGTACTTC. Amino acid sequence: CASSLSEGQETQYF.

This clonotype has ten or more counts. The rearrangement joins TRBV12-3 or TRBV12-4 to TRBJ2-1, with 7 bases that match TRBD1. The CDR3 spans 15 residues. After removal of 6 bases from V and 0 bases from J, the junction contained 5 bases not matched to a gene. Written as DNA, the CDR3 is TGTGCCAGCAGACGCACAGGGGACTCCTACAATGAGCAGTTCTTC. Amino acids: CASRRTGDSYNEQFF.

This clonotype was detected a few times. V is TRBV10-3 and J is TRBJ2-1; 7 positions agree with TRBD1. The CDR3 is made up of 16 amino acids. The junction had 4 bases not matched to a gene; V was cut back by 2 bases and J by 0 bases. CDR1 and CDR2 from the germline V gene are ENHRY and SYGVKD. The CDR3 is CAISEVTGISYNEQFF. CDR3 coding DNA: TGTGCCATCAGTGAGGTGACAGGGATCTCCTACAATGAGCAGTTCTTC.

This clonotype was seen more than once but under ten times. The chain recombines TRBV20-1 with TRBJ2-3; TRBD1 or TRBD2 may be the D gene (5 bases each). The V end lost 0 bases, the J end lost 0 bases, and 13 bases lay between the germline ends. The CDR3 extends over 16 amino acids. Germline CDR1 and CDR2: DFQATT and SNEGSKA (reference sequence). The CDR3 loop is CSAREAKGPSTDTQYF. The CDR3 DNA reads TGCAGTGCTAGAGAAGCGAAGGGACCTAGCACAGATACGCAGTATTTT.

The chain joins TRBV20-1 to TRBJ2-5, with D maybe TRBD2 (5 bases). This CDR3 has 15 amino acids. Germline CDR1 reads DFQATT; CDR2 reads SNEGSKA (reference sequence). V lost 6 bases to trimming and J lost 1 base, with 18 bases between them. The CDR3 spells CSANALGGPQETQYF. CDR3 DNA: TGCAGTGCAAACGCGCTGGGCGGGCCCCAAGAGACCCAGTACTTC.

This chain uses TRBV28 with TRBJ2-2, with D perhaps TRBD1 (6 bases). The V and J ends lost 5 bases and 2 bases respectively, with 12 bases between them. Germline V gene lookup returns CDR1 MDHEN and CDR2 SYDVKM. The CDR3 length is 15 residues. The CDR3 sequence is CASSTPRGNTGELFF. The CDR3 region has the DNA TGTGCCAGCAGTACCCCCAGGGGAAACACCGGGGAGCTGTTTTTT.

CDR3 sequence (DNA): TGTGCCAGCAGTTACATAGGTGGCAATCAGCCCCAGCATTTT. This gives the protein CASSYIGGNQPQHF. The genes are TRBV6-2 or TRBV6-3 and TRBJ1-5, with D hard to call. The CDR3 is 14 residues long. Germline V lookup: CDR1 MNHEY, CDR2 SVGEGT. The V gene lost 2 bases and the J gene lost 2 bases, with 7 bases spanning the gap.

The CDR3 DNA sequence: TGTGCCAGCAGGATGGGGGGCTACGAGCAGTACTTC. Its protein is CASRMGGYEQYF. The chain carries TRBV6-6 and TRBJ2-7; tentatively, D is TRBD2 (6 bases). Trimming removed 6 bases from V and 3 bases from J, with 9 bases in between. The CDR3 totals 12 residues. Per germline, CDR1 MNHNY and CDR2 SVGAGI (reference sequence).

The chain is built from TRBV18 and TRBJ2-1; 11 bases line up with TRBD2. After removal of 8 bases from V and 15 bases from J, the junction contained 12 bases not matched to a gene. Germline CDR1 KGHSH, CDR2 LQKENI. The CDR3 runs to 13 residues. The CDR3 loop is CASTQLAGDRAFF. The DNA of the CDR3 is TGTGCCAGCACCCAACTAGCGGGAGATCGGGCGTTCTTC.

In its sample, this clonotype was seen a few times. CDR3 residues: CASSYDPRARTGYSGANVLTF. CDR3 DNA sequence: TGTGCCAGCAGTTACGATCCCCGGGCCAGGACAGGCTACTCTGGGGCCAACGTCCTGACTTTC. The genes are TRBV6-2 or TRBV6-3 and TRBJ2-6; 7 bases fit TRBD1. Germline assignment: CDR1 MNHEY and CDR2 SVGEGT. The V and J ends lost 2 bases and 0 bases, in that order; junction bases with no gene match: 16. The CDR3 covers 21 residues.

In its sample, this clonotype was seen a few times. The rearrangement uses TRBV19 and TRBJ2-5, with D unclear. This CDR3 spans 14 amino acids. The germline V and J ends were trimmed by 5 bases and 4 bases, with 14 bases remaining between them. The germline V gene encodes CDR1 LNHDA and CDR2 SQIVND (reference sequence). The CDR3 DNA follows: TGTGCCAGTAGTTCTCTCGACCGACCAGAGACCCAGTACTTC. It is translated as CASSSLDRPETQYF.

This clonotype was observed a few times. The CDR3 here is CASSSLGRSQETQYF. The CDR3 nucleotides are TGTGCCAGCAGCTCCCTGGGACGGTCCCAAGAGACCCAGTACTTC. The rearrangement joins TRBV7-9 to TRBJ2-5; D may be TRBD1 or TRBD2 (5 bases each). There are 15 residues in the CDR3. The V end lost 4 bases, the J end lost 1 base, and 13 bases lay between the germline ends. The germline V gene has CDR1 SEHNR and CDR2 FQNEAQ (reference sequence). Full variable domain (rest looked up from reference TRBV7-9 and TRBJ2-5): DTGVSQNPRHKITKRGQNVTFRCDPISEHNRLYWYRQTLGQGPEFLTYFQNEAQLEKSRLLSDRFSAERPKGSFSTLEIQRTEQGDSAMYLCASSSLGRSQETQYFGPGTRLLVL.

This clonotype came up once. This chain links TRBV20-1 with TRBJ2-5; TRBD1 is a possible D gene (6 bases). The length of the CDR3 is 11 residues. CDR1 and CDR2 (germline): DFQATT, SNEGSKA (reference sequence). V lost 5 bases to trimming and J lost 10 bases, with 14 bases between them. CDR3 residues: CSASEDRYQYF. The CDR3 region has the DNA TGCAGTGCTTCGGAGGACAGATACCAGTACTTC.

The rearrangement links TRBV15 to TRBJ1-6; no clear D. CDR3 length: 15 residues. CDR1 LNHNV and CDR2 YYDKDF come from the germline V gene (reference sequence). Trimming pared 0 bases from V and 8 bases from J, leaving 11 bases between. CDR3 sequence reads: CATSRDSLADSPLHF. CDR3 coding DNA: TGTGCCACCAGCAGAGATTCATTGGCCGATTCACCCCTCCACTTT.

This chain connects TRBV7-2 to TRBJ2-1; 9 bases are shared with TRBD2. Trimming at V came to 7 bases and at J to 4 bases, leaving 5 bases not matched to a gene. CDR3 length: 14 amino acids. Germline V gene sequence: CDR1 SGHTA, CDR2 FQGNSA. The DNA for the CDR3 is TGTGCCAGCAACCCTAGCGGGGCTTACAATGAGCAGTTCTTC. Translated: CASNPSGAYNEQFF.

This clonotype has more than one count but fewer than ten. The V and J genes are TRBV4-1 and TRBJ1-2; D not certain. With 0 bases removed from V and 4 bases from J, the gap between germline ends came to 12 bases. CDR1 MGHRA and CDR2 YSYEKL come from the germline V gene. This CDR3 has 15 residues. The CDR3 region is CASSQDRGDPYGYTF. The CDR3 nucleotides read TGCGCCAGCAGCCAAGATAGAGGAGACCCCTATGGCTACACCTTC.

This clonotype was seen many times. The rearrangement joins TRBV12-3 or TRBV12-4 to TRBJ2-5; 13 nucleotides agree with TRBD2. V shed 5 bases and J 2 bases; nucleotides not matched to a gene: 11. This CDR3 region has 18 residues. CDR3 amino acids: CASSALSPGLAGQETQYF. As DNA, the CDR3 is TGTGCCAGCAGTGCACTTAGCCCGGGACTAGCGGGACAAGAGACCCAGTACTTC.

A few counts support this clonotype. The genes are TRBV7-9 and TRBJ2-3, with a tentative D call TRBD1 (6 bases). V was cut by 5 bases and J by 7 bases, with 16 bases left in between. CDR1 and CDR2 (germline): SEHNR, FQNEAQ (reference sequence). This CDR3 spans 14 amino acids. The CDR3, as DNA: TGTGCCAGCAGCGGAGCTCTGGGGACATATACGCAGTATTTT. It is translated as CASSGALGTYTQYF.